This T cell receptor (beta chain) was identified in a study of PD-1 blockade in classical Hodgkin lymphoma. The sample's time point: cycle 4 day 1 (C4D1), after 6 weeks of nivolumab. Every single patient, without exception, relapsed after autologous stem cell transplantation, and brentuximab vedotin exposure varied. Starting with thawed PBMCs, CD4+ T cells were purified by magnetic negative selection. Each best response was a complete response, a partial response or progressive disease. Study conclusions and caveats: For complete responders, baseline diversity was comparable to that of newly diagnosed patients. Reports described newly diagnosed patients as having lower baseline TCR diversity than healthy donors. With CD4+ cells, TCR diversity rose significantly by C4D1, but not with CD8+ cells.

Notes on this clone: Its antigen is not identified.

Some clones are missing from TCRdb's copy, which holds only in-frame ones; the method was immunoSEQ multiplex PCR. The profile shows 32,000 or so clones, roughly nine tenths of them singletons. Germline-derived CDR1 and CDR2 are LNHDA and SQIVND (reference sequence). Trimming removed 7 bases from V and 8 bases from J; junction bases left unmatched: 20. This CDR3 comprises 17 residues. The input for sequencing was CD4+ T cells from blood, taken before the fourth cycle of nivolumab. The J gene is TRBJ2-3, the V gene TRBV19; 8 bases line up with TRBD1. This TCR was sampled from a human donor with classical Hodgkin lymphoma. CDR3 in amino acids: CASTRTGSRANQGTQYF. In DNA, the CDR3 is TGTGCCAGTACTAGGACAGGGTCGAGGGCAAATCAGGGTACGCAGTATTTT.